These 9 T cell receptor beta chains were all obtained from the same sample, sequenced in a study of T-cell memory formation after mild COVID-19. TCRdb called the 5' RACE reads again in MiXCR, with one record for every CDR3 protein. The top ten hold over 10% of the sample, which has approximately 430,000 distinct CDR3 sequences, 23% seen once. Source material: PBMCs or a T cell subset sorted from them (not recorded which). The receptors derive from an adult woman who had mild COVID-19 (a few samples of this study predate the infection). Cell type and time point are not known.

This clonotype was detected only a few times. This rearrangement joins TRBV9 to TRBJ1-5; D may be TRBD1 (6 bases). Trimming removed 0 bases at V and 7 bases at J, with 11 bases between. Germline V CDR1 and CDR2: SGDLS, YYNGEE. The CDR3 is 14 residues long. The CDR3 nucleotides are TGTGCCAGCAGCGTAGAGGGGGGGGCACAGCCCCAGCATTTT. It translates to CASSVEGGAQPQHF. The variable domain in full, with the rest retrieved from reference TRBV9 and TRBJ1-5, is DSGVTQTPKHLITATGQRVTLRCSPRSGDLSVYWYQQSLDQGLQFLIQYYNGEERAKGNILERFSAQQFPDLHSELNLSSLELGDSALYFCASSVEGGAQPQHFGDGTRLSIL.

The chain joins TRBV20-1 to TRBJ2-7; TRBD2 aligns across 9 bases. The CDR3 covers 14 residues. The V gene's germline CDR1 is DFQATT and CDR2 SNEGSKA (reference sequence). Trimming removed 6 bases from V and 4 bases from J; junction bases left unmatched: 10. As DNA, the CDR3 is TGCAGTGCGTCACAAATAGCGGGAGCTTACGAGCAGTACTTC. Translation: CSASQIAGAYEQYF.

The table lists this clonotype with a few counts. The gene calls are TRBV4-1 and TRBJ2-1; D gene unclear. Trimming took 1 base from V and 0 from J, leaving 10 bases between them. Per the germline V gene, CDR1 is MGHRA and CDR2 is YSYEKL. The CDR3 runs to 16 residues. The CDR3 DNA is TGCGCCAGCAGCCAAGCAGATTCGTTCTCCTACAATGAGCAGTTCTTC. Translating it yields CASSQADSFSYNEQFF.

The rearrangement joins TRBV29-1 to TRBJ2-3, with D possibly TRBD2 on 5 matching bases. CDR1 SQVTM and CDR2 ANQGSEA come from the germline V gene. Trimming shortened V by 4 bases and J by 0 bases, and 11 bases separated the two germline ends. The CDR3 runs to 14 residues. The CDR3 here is CSVGGRGSTDTQYF. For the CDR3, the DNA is TGCAGCGTTGGGGGTCGGGGTAGCACAGATACGCAGTATTTT.

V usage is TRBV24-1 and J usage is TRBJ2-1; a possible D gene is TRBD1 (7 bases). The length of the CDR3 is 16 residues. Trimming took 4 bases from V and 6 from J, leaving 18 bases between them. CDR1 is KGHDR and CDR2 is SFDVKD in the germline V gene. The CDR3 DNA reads TGTGCCACCAGTGACTCGTGGTGGCAGGGGGGCAATGAGCAGTTCTTC. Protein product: CATSDSWWQGGNEQFF.

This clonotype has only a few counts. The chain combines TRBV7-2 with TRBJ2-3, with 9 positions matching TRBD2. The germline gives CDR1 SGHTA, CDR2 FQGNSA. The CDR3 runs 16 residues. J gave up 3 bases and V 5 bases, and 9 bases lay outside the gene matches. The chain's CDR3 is CASSTGTAGGTDTQYF. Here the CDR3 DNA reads TGTGCCAGCAGCACGGGGACTGCGGGAGGGACAGATACGCAGTATTTT.

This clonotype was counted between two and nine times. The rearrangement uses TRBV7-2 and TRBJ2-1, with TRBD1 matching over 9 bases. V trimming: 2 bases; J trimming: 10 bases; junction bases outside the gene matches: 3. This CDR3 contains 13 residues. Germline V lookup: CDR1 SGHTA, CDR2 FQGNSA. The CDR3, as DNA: TGTGCCAGCAGCTTACCAGACAGGGGGGAGCAGTTCTTC. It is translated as CASSLPDRGEQFF.

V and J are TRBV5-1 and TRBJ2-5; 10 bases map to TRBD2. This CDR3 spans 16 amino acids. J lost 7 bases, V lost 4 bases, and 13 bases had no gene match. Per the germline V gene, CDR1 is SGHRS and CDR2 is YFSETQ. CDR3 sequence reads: CASSTPSAGGALTQYF. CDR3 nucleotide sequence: TGCGCCAGCAGCACCCCCTCAGCGGGGGGGGCGTTGACCCAGTACTTC.

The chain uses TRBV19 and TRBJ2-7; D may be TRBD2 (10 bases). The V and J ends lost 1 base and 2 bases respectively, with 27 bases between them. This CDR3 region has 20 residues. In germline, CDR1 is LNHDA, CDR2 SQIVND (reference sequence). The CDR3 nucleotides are TGTGCCAGTAGTATAGGAGCCGGGACAGGGCAGCTAGCGGGAGCCTACGAGCAGTACTTC. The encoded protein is CASSIGAGTGQLAGAYEQYF.